These T cell receptor beta chains were read from a single sample in a study of cytomegalovirus exposure and HLA in healthy donors. Assay used: immunoSEQ multiplex PCR; TCRdb lists only in-frame clones, some missing. The data show roughly 100,000 clones, around 9.1% seen once. Sequences were obtained from PBMCs. These receptors originate from a man aged 40-49 years in good health and CMV-seropositive. The CDR3 runs from the conserved cysteine through the conserved F or W. Each record gives: CDR3 protein, CDR3 DNA, D gene, J gene, clone size, V gene. D genes are given only for firm matches. Clone size is shown for a subset of rows, as once, few, many or a class of expanded clone.

CDR3: CASSFGRTGRETQYF; DNA: TGTGCCAGCAGTTTTGGGAGGACAGGGAGGGAGACCCAGTACTTC; D: TRBD1; J: TRBJ2-5; size: .; V: TRBV6-5
CDR3: CASRQNPGQGASGNTIYF; DNA: TGTGCCAGCAGACAAAATCCGGGACAGGGAGCCTCTGGAAACACCATATATTTT; D: TRBD1; J: TRBJ1-3; size: .; V: TRBV25-1
CDR3: CASSPPMGVGTDTQYF; DNA: TGTGCCAGCTCACCACCTATGGGCGTGGGCACAGATACGCAGTATTTT; D: .; J: TRBJ2-3; size: .; V: TRBV18
CDR3: CASSTTSGDYNEQFF; DNA: TGTGCCAGCAGTACGACTAGCGGAGATTACAATGAGCAGTTCTTC; D: TRBD2; J: TRBJ2-1; size: many; V: TRBV6-1
CDR3: CASSKTSGWDNEQFF; DNA: TGTGCCAGCAGCAAGACTAGCGGATGGGACAATGAGCAGTTCTTC; D: TRBD2; J: TRBJ2-1; size: .; V: TRBV7-9
CDR3: CASSVSGAQYAGELFF; DNA: TGTGCCAGCAGTGTTTCGGGAGCCCAGTACGCCGGGGAGCTGTTTTTT; D: .; J: TRBJ2-2; size: .; V: TRBV2
CDR3: CASSDQGVGYGYTF; DNA: TGTGCCAGCAGTGATCAGGGTGTTGGCTATGGCTACACCTTC; D: .; J: TRBJ1-2; size: .; V: TRBV28
CDR3: CASSYRGSGQPQHF; DNA: TGTGCCAGCAGTTACAGGGGAAGTGGGCAGCCCCAGCATTTT; D: .; J: TRBJ1-5; size: few; V: TRBV6-6
CDR3: CASSPGKGDNSPLHF; DNA: TGTGCCAGCAGCCCAGGAAAAGGGGATAATTCACCCCTCCACTTT; D: .; J: TRBJ1-6; size: few; V: TRBV25-1
CDR3: CASSQDSVPSTDTQYF; DNA: TGTGCCAGCAGCCAGGACTCGGTACCTAGCACAGATACGCAGTATTTT; D: .; J: TRBJ2-3; size: .; V: TRBV14
CDR3: CASSQDVGARGYTF; DNA: TGCGCCAGCAGCCAAGATGTAGGGGCTCGTGGCTACACCTTC; D: .; J: TRBJ1-2; size: .; V: TRBV4-3
CDR3: CASSPDPGTGINEQFF; DNA: TGCGCCAGCAGCCCAGACCCCGGGACAGGGATCAATGAGCAGTTCTTC; D: TRBD1; J: TRBJ2-1; size: few; V: TRBV5-1
CDR3: CASSDRGITQPQHF; DNA: TGTGCCAGCTCCGATAGGGGAATCACGCAGCCCCAGCATTTT; D: .; J: TRBJ1-5; size: .; V: TRBV27
CDR3: CASSPVAGAGNTIYF; DNA: TGTGCCAGCAGCCCGGTTGCAGGGGCTGGAAACACCATATATTTT; D: .; J: TRBJ1-3; size: .; V: TRBV7-9
CDR3: CSVVVLGGDEQFF; DNA: TGCAGCGTCGTGGTTTTGGGGGGGGATGAGCAGTTCTTC; D: TRBD2; J: TRBJ2-1; size: few; V: TRBV29-1
CDR3: CASSVLAGTYEQYF; DNA: TGCGCCAGCAGCGTCTTAGCGGGAACCTACGAGCAGTACTTC; D: TRBD2; J: TRBJ2-7; size: .; V: TRBV5-1
CDR3: CSVEEGTGLETQYF; DNA: TGCAGCGTTGAAGAGGGAACAGGGTTAGAGACCCAGTACTTC; D: .; J: TRBJ2-5; size: .; V: TRBV29-1
CDR3: CASSEGTSGRFTYEQYF; DNA: TGTGCCAGCAGTGAGGGGACTAGCGGGAGGTTTACCTACGAGCAGTACTTC; D: TRBD2; J: TRBJ2-7; size: .; V: TRBV6-1
CDR3: CASSDSRETSYEQYF; DNA: TGTGCCAGCAGTGACTCGCGGGAGACCTCCTACGAGCAGTACTTC; D: TRBD2; J: TRBJ2-7; size: few; V: TRBV25-1
CDR3: CASLYRGQGTEAFF; DNA: TGTGCCAGCTTATACAGGGGGCAGGGGACTGAAGCTTTCTTT; D: TRBD1; J: TRBJ1-1; size: few; V: TRBV2
CDR3: CASSFRDRGHEQYF; DNA: TGTGCCAGCAGCTTCCGGGACAGGGGACACGAGCAGTACTTC; D: TRBD1; J: TRBJ2-7; size: few; V: TRBV7-6
CDR3: CASSLTSAGHSYEQYF; DNA: TGTGCCAGCAGCCTCACCTCAGCAGGGCACTCCTACGAGCAGTACTTC; D: .; J: TRBJ2-7; size: .; V: TRBV11-2
CDR3: CASSLTGPADEQFF; DNA: TGTGCCAGCAGCTTAACAGGTCCCGCGGATGAGCAGTTCTTC; D: .; J: TRBJ2-1; size: .; V: TRBV7-3
CDR3: CASSRTGGEQYF; DNA: TGTGCCAGCAGCCGGACAGGGGGCGAGCAGTACTTC; D: TRBD1; J: TRBJ2-7; size: few; V: TRBV7-3
CDR3: CASSLRSRDTDTQYF; DNA: TGCGCCAGCAGCTTGCGTAGCCGGGACACAGATACGCAGTATTTT; D: .; J: TRBJ2-3; size: .; V: TRBV5-1
CDR3: CASSFREQYF; DNA: TGTGCCAGCAGTTTTCGCGAGCAGTACTTC; D: .; J: TRBJ2-7; size: once; V: TRBV28
CDR3: CASSATGGTETQYF; DNA: TGCGCCAGCAGCGCGACAGGGGGCACAGAGACCCAGTACTTC; D: TRBD1; J: TRBJ2-5; size: few; V: TRBV5-1
CDR3: CAHREGAGTDTQYF; DNA: TGTGCCCACCGGGAGGGGGCAGGCACAGATACGCAGTATTTT; D: .; J: TRBJ2-3; size: few; V: TRBV6-1
CDR3: CASSQERYEQYF; DNA: TGCGCAAGCAGCCAAGAGCGCTACGAGCAGTACTTC; D: .; J: TRBJ2-7; size: .; V: TRBV4-1
CDR3: CASRLIGGIETQYF; DNA: TGTGCCAGCCGTTTGATCGGGGGGATCGAGACCCAGTACTTC; D: TRBD2; J: TRBJ2-5; size: few; V: TRBV7-9
CDR3: CASSLNGKTSDTQYF; DNA: TGTGCCAGCAGCTTAAACGGGAAGACTTCAGATACGCAGTATTTT; D: .; J: TRBJ2-3; size: .; V: TRBV11-3
CDR3: CASSQSSWRVPGTGELFF; DNA: TGCGCCAGCAGCCAATCTTCGTGGAGGGTCCCGGGGACCGGGGAGCTGTTTTTT; D: .; J: TRBJ2-2; size: .; V: TRBV4-3
CDR3: CASSESLGEQFF; DNA: TGCGCCAGCAGTGAGTCGCTCGGTGAGCAGTTCTTC; D: .; J: TRBJ2-1; size: .; V: TRBV10-2
CDR3: CASSQPGGYQETQYF; DNA: TGTGCCAGCAGCCAGCCGGGAGGGTACCAAGAGACCCAGTACTTC; D: TRBD2; J: TRBJ2-5; size: few; V: TRBV14
CDR3: CASSLAGGPHNEQFF; DNA: TGTGCCAGCAGCCTAGCGGGAGGGCCACACAATGAGCAGTTCTTC; D: TRBD2; J: TRBJ2-1; size: .; V: TRBV25-1
CDR3: CASSLVTEETQYF; DNA: TGTGCCAGCAGCTTAGTCACAGAAGAGACCCAGTACTTC; D: .; J: TRBJ2-5; size: .; V: TRBV11-3
CDR3: CAIYSSSYNEQFF; DNA: TGTGCCATCTACTCGAGCTCCTACAATGAGCAGTTCTTC; D: .; J: TRBJ2-1; size: few; V: TRBV27
CDR3: CASSFGDRRLYEQYF; DNA: TGTGCCAGCAGCTTCGGGGACAGGCGATTATACGAGCAGTACTTC; D: TRBD1; J: TRBJ2-7; size: few; V: TRBV5-4
CDR3: CAWSLRDRNTGELFF; DNA: TGTGCCTGGAGTCTAAGGGACAGGAACACCGGGGAGCTGTTTTTT; D: TRBD1; J: TRBJ2-2; size: .; V: TRBV30
CDR3: CASSLPPTDTQYF; DNA: TGTGCCAGCAGCTTGCCTCCCACAGATACGCAGTATTTT; D: .; J: TRBJ2-3; size: few; V: TRBV5-4
CDR3: CASSRTASGSILNEQFF; DNA: TGTGCCAGCAGCCGAACCGCTAGCGGGAGTATCTTAAATGAGCAGTTCTTC; D: TRBD2; J: TRBJ2-1; size: .; V: TRBV7-3
CDR3: CASSLYAGGGEQFF; DNA: TGTGCCAGCAGCTTATATGCAGGGGGCGGGGAGCAGTTCTTC; D: TRBD1; J: TRBJ2-1; size: few; V: TRBV13